One sample yielded the 21 T cell receptor beta chains listed below, sequenced in a study of siplizumab effects on memory and regulatory T cells. Assay: immunoSEQ multiplex PCR; the TCRdb copy retains only in-frame clones and omits some. The sample contains roughly 120,000 clones, around 94% of which appear only once. The sequenced material came from non-Treg CD4+ T cells sorted from blood. The receptors shown here come from a human donor in good health.

J is TRBJ2-1 and V is TRBV11-3; 9 positions agree with TRBD2. The CDR3 consists of 15 residues. Trimming removed 5 bases from V and 5 bases from J; junction bases left unmatched: 7. In germline, CDR1 is SGHNT, CDR2 YENEEA. The CDR3 DNA reads as TGTGCCAGCAGCCCCGGGACTAGCCTAGACAATGAGCAGTTCTTC. Translating it yields CASSPGTSLDNEQFF.

The chain couples TRBV9 to TRBJ2-2; tentative D call: TRBD2 (6 bases). The V end lost 2 bases, the J end lost 6 bases, and 14 bases lay between the germline ends. The germline CDR1 and CDR2 sequences are SGDLS and YYNGEE. The CDR3 totals 15 residues. CDR3 sequence (DNA): TGTGCCAGCAGCGTTGGAGGGGCTGTGGCCGGGGAGCTGTTTTTT. Amino acids: CASSVGGAVAGELFF. Together with reference TRBV9 and TRBJ2-2, the CDR3 gives the full variable domain: DSGVTQTPKHLITATGQRVTLRCSPRSGDLSVYWYQQSLDQGLQFLIQYYNGEERAKGNILERFSAQQFPDLHSELNLSSLELGDSALYFCASSVGGAVAGELFFGEGSRLTVL.

V gene TRBV30 combines with J gene TRBJ2-3; the match to TRBD2 covers 8 bases. The V gene's germline CDR1 is GTSNPN and CDR2 SVGIG (reference sequence). With 0 bases clipped from V and 4 bases from J, the junction kept 9 bases outside the gene matches. The CDR3 runs 16 residues. As DNA, the CDR3 is TGTGCCTGGAGTGTACCCCTCGGCGGGAGGTCAGATACGCAGTATTTT. This codes for CAWSVPLGGRSDTQYF.

The chain employs TRBV27 and TRBJ2-7, with D unresolved. The CDR3 has 13 residues. The germline V and J ends were trimmed by 6 bases and 1 base, with 10 bases remaining between them. Germline loops: CDR1 MNHEY, CDR2 SMNVEV (reference sequence). The CDR3 loop is CASSQRPSYEQYF. The CDR3 DNA reads as TGTGCCAGCAGCCAGAGACCATCCTACGAGCAGTACTTC.

The chain is built from TRBV7-9 and TRBJ2-1, with 12 bases matching TRBD2. The CDR3 sequence is 17 residues long. The germline gives CDR1 SEHNR, CDR2 FQNEAQ (reference sequence). V was pared by 2 bases and J by 5 bases, with 7 bases of the junction left unmatched. The CDR3 sequence is CASSLYSRLAGDNEQFF. The CDR3 region has the DNA TGTGCCAGCAGCTTATACTCCCGACTAGCGGGAGACAATGAGCAGTTCTTC. The whole variable domain, filled in from reference TRBV7-9 and TRBJ2-1, reads DTGVSQNPRHKITKRGQNVTFRCDPISEHNRLYWYRQTLGQGPEFLTYFQNEAQLEKSRLLSDRFSAERPKGSFSTLEIQRTEQGDSAMYLCASSLYSRLAGDNEQFFGPGTRLTVL.

The chain is built from TRBV7-2 and TRBJ1-2, with 10 bases lining up with TRBD1. This CDR3 comprises 14 residues. V shed 4 bases and J 6 bases; nucleotides not matched to a gene: 5. Germline CDR1 SGHTA, CDR2 FQGNSA. The CDR3 region has the DNA TGTGCCAGCAGCTGGCGGGGACAGGGGAATGGCTACACCTTC. As protein: CASSWRGQGNGYTF.

The genes are TRBV2 and TRBJ2-3; possible D gene TRBD2, 6 bases. Trimming stripped 3 bases from V and 3 bases from J, with 7 bases between. CDR1 and CDR2 (germline): SNHLY, FYNNEI. This CDR3 is 13 amino acids long. CDR3 protein: CASSEGGTDTQYF. In DNA form, the CDR3 reads TGTGCCAGCAGTGAGGGGGGTACAGATACGCAGTATTTT. Together with reference TRBV2 and TRBJ2-3, the CDR3 gives the full variable domain: EPEVTQTPSHQVTQMGQEVILRCVPISNHLYFYWYRQILGQKVEFLVSFYNNEISEKSEIFDDQFSVERPDGSNFTLKIRSTKLEDSAMYFCASSEGGTDTQYFGPGTRLTVL.

This sequence joins TRBV5-1 and TRBJ1-6, with D uncertain. Germline V gives CDR1 SGHRS, CDR2 YFSETQ. V gave up 0 bases and J gave up 0 bases, with 7 bases separating them. The CDR3 sequence is 16 residues long. The DNA for the CDR3 is TGCGCCAGCAGCTTGGCCGGAAGCTCCTATAATTCACCCCTCCACTTT. Its protein is CASSLAGSSYNSPLHF.

The chain joins TRBV7-9 to TRBJ1-6; D is possibly TRBD1 (5 bases). CDR1 SEHNR and CDR2 FQNEAQ come from the germline V gene (reference sequence). The CDR3 runs 15 residues. V dropped 4 bases and J dropped 7 bases, with 14 bases sitting between them. CDR3: CASSSQVSGNSPLHF. DNA of the CDR3: TGTGCCAGCAGCTCACAGGTCTCGGGAAATTCACCCCTCCACTTT. Together with reference TRBV7-9 and TRBJ1-6, the CDR3 gives the full variable domain: DTGVSQNPRHKITKRGQNVTFRCDPISEHNRLYWYRQTLGQGPEFLTYFQNEAQLEKSRLLSDRFSAERPKGSFSTLEIQRTEQGDSAMYLCASSSQVSGNSPLHFGNGTRLTVT.

V gene TRBV5-4 combines with J gene TRBJ1-6, with D maybe TRBD1 (6 bases). The germline CDR1 and CDR2 sequences are SGHNT and YYREEE (reference sequence). The V and J ends lost 0 bases and 7 bases respectively, with 8 bases between them. The CDR3 length is 14 residues. The CDR3 sequence: CASSLGQANSPLHF. The CDR3 DNA reads as TGTGCCAGCAGCTTGGGACAGGCAAATTCACCCCTCCACTTT.

The genes are TRBV5-5 and TRBJ1-5, with 8 bases aligning to TRBD1. Germline assignment: CDR1 SGHKS and CDR2 YYEKEE (reference sequence). This CDR3 spans 17 amino acids. With 3 bases clipped from V and 0 bases from J, the junction kept 8 bases outside the gene matches. The CDR3 here is CASSSTGAAASNQPQHF. CDR3 in DNA: TGTGCCAGCAGCTCGACAGGGGCCGCGGCTAGCAATCAGCCCCAGCATTTT.

This chain uses TRBV9 with TRBJ2-1; 8 bases line up with TRBD2. This CDR3 spans 17 amino acids. The germline CDR1 and CDR2 sequences are SGDLS and YYNGEE. Trimming took 0 bases from V and 0 from J; bases not matched to a gene: 5. Written as DNA, the CDR3 is TGTGCCAGCAGCGTAGCGGGAGGGAGCAGCTCCTACAATGAGCAGTTCTTC. Translation: CASSVAGGSSSYNEQFF.

V and J are TRBV5-6 and TRBJ2-5; the D is unclear. Per the germline V gene, CDR1 is SGHDT and CDR2 is YYEEEE. There are 11 residues in the CDR3. The V gene lost 4 bases and the J gene lost 3 bases, with 4 bases spanning the gap. This CDR3 reads CASSTKETQYF. In DNA form, the CDR3 reads TGTGCCAGCAGCACAAAAGAGACCCAGTACTTC.

The CDR3 reads CASSQHRGRNEYEQYF. The DNA of the CDR3 is TGCGCCAGCAGCCAGCACAGGGGGCGTAACGAATACGAGCAGTACTTC. The rearrangement joins TRBV4-1 to TRBJ2-7; 9 bases are a match to TRBD1. V trimming: 3 bases; J trimming: 4 bases; junction bases outside the gene matches: 10. Germline CDR1 is MGHRA and CDR2 is YSYEKL. The CDR3 has 16 amino acids.

The rearrangement links TRBV11-2 to TRBJ1-1; D gene unclear. Germline V gene data show CDR1 as SGHAT and CDR2 as FQNNGV. Trimming left V 5 bases short and J 8 bases short, with 9 bases between. The CDR3 totals 11 residues. The DNA for the CDR3 is TGTGCCAGCAGCCTACGCTCAGAAGCTTTCTTT. It specifies CASSLRSEAFF.

This clone was recorded once. This rearrangement joins TRBV30 to TRBJ1-4; 7 bases are shared with TRBD1. The CDR3 is 14 residues long. The ends lost 0 bases at V and 10 bases at J; junction bases unmatched: 8. Germline CDR1 reads GTSNPN; CDR2 reads SVGIG (reference sequence). The CDR3 DNA follows: TGTGCCTGGAGTGTAGGGGGCGCCGGAGGAAAACTGTTTTTT. Its translation: CAWSVGGAGGKLFF.

This chain connects TRBV29-1 to TRBJ1-2; D not resolved. The V and J ends lost 8 bases and 6 bases respectively, with 7 bases between them. The CDR3 length is 9 residues. Germline assignment: CDR1 SQVTM and CDR2 ANQGSEA. The CDR3 nucleotides read TGCAGCTTAGGGAATGGCTACACCTTC. Translating gives CSLGNGYTF.

The genes are TRBV18 and TRBJ2-7, with D tentatively TRBD1 or TRBD2 (5 bases each). The germline V and J ends were trimmed by 2 bases and 5 bases, with 13 bases remaining between them. The CDR3 length is 14 residues. Germline CDR1 KGHSH, CDR2 LQKENI. The CDR3 reads CASSPSGGSNEQYF. The CDR3 nucleotides read TGTGCCAGCTCACCATCTGGGGGAAGCAACGAGCAGTACTTC.

The chain uses TRBV9 and TRBJ1-6; D is uncertain. The V end lost 4 bases, the J end lost 7 bases, and 15 bases lay between the germline ends. Germline V lookup: CDR1 SGDLS, CDR2 YYNGEE. This CDR3 comprises 15 residues. The CDR3 bases are TGTGCCAGCAGCATCCGCGAAGGGCGAAATTCACCCCTCCACTTT. This gives the protein CASSIREGRNSPLHF.

CDR3 DNA: TGTGCCATCACCGAACAGGGGGCTTCCGAGCAGTACTTC. Translated: CAITEQGASEQYF. The chain combines TRBV10-3 with TRBJ2-7; 9 bases match TRBD1. Germline V gene lookup returns CDR1 ENHRY and CDR2 SYGVKD. J gave up 6 bases and V 7 bases, and 7 bases lay outside the gene matches. The CDR3 totals 13 residues.

The chain uses TRBV6-4 and TRBJ2-7; 7 nucleotides agree with TRBD2. Germline values: CDR1 MRHNA, CDR2 SNTAGT. V shed 4 bases and J 4 bases; nucleotides not matched to a gene: 4. The CDR3 is 13 residues long. The CDR3 spells CASSVREGYEQYF. The CDR3 bases are TGTGCCAGCAGTGTGAGGGAGGGGTACGAGCAGTACTTC.